These T cell receptor beta chains were read from a single sample in a study of blood T cell repertoires in COVID-19. The data were produced by immunoSEQ multiplex PCR, yet TCRdb's version contains in-frame clones alone and is incomplete. The table lists more than 200,000 clones, about 84% of them singletons. Input material: PBMCs or T cells enriched from blood (not recorded which). These receptors were obtained from a woman aged 40 to 55 with acute COVID-19. CDR3s leave out the opening cysteine and the closing phenylalanine or tryptophan. Each record gives: J gene, clone size, V gene, CDR3 protein. Clone size, where shown, is once, few, many, or a class for clones that have expanded.

>TRBJ1-6|few|TRBV28
ASTGGADGNSPLH
>TRBJ2-1|NA|TRBV6-2/TRBV6-3
ASSYSLSRLPSYNEQF
>TRBJ1-5|NA|TRBV3-1/TRBV3-2
ASSPANSNQPQH
>TRBJ2-2|NA|TRBV4-1
ASSQSSGGHTGELF
>TRBJ2-5|NA|TRBV5-8
ASSSGRAGREETQY
>TRBJ1-1|NA|TRBV7-9
ASSSTTGVGTEAF
>TRBJ1-5|NA|TRBV28
ASSLYGQGVSNQPQH
>TRBJ1-1|NA|TRBV19
ASSIVGTGRTEAF
>TRBJ2-4|NA|TRBV19
ASSISPGNIQY
>TRBJ2-5|NA|TRBV6-5
ASRPYGQETQY
>TRBJ2-2|NA|TRBV27
ASSLRGGRNSGELF
>TRBJ1-1|NA|TRBV6-5
ASSYRDKMNTEAF
>TRBJ1-2|NA|TRBV28
ASSLPDRGGYGYT
>TRBJ2-5|once|TRBV29-1
SVEMRGRETQY
>TRBJ1-4|NA|TRBV6-5
ASSNRQLDEKLF
>TRBJ1-1|NA|TRBV29-1
SVIPGQIYTEAF
>TRBJ2-1|NA|TRBV24-1
ATLSGGASNEQF
>TRBJ1-1|NA|TRBV28
ASRRTGGKAF
>TRBJ1-1|NA|TRBV7-2
ASSLNRGNTEAF
>TRBJ1-4|NA|TRBV2
ASSALGVGEKLF
>TRBJ2-1|NA|TRBV10-3
AISSTGTGIYNEQF
>TRBJ2-7|once|TRBV19
ASRLNGRASGRREQY
>TRBJ1-5|few|TRBV19
ASSPQGGNQPQH
>TRBJ2-1|NA|TRBV24-1
ATSDASWF
>TRBJ1-4|NA|TRBV7-9
ASSPGQYNEKLF
>TRBJ2-1|NA|TRBV28
ASSPPTQIFYNEQF
>TRBJ2-2|NA|TRBV10-3
AISDPGGRGTGELF
>TRBJ2-7|NA|TRBV18
ASSPRHSSYEQY